The clone carrying this T cell receptor (beta chain) was seen many times. Roughly 10 milliliters was the volume of peripheral blood drawn from each donor. Germline V CDR1 and CDR2: MDHEN, SYDVKM. CDR3 length equals 12 residues. Trimming pared 9 bases from V and 8 bases from J, leaving 16 bases between. These data originate in a study of blood T cells in healthy people across ages. As for the study in general: Template switching retrieved approximately one barcoded beta molecule for each two T cells.

A sample-barcoded 5' primer and a J-beta primer mix were used in a second PCR of roughly 7 to 12 cycles. TCRdb called the 5' RACE reads again in MiXCR, with one record for every CDR3 protein. The sample contains about 720,000 distinct CDR3 sequences, about 24% of which appear only once. The material sequenced was blood. J is TRBJ1-2 and V is TRBV28; possibly TRBD1 for D (6 bases). The origin of this receptor is a man between 65 and 80 years old in good health. This CDR3 is CASEGGFLGYTF. The CDR3 DNA is TGTGCCAGTGAGGGGGGGTTCTTGGGCTACACCTTC.